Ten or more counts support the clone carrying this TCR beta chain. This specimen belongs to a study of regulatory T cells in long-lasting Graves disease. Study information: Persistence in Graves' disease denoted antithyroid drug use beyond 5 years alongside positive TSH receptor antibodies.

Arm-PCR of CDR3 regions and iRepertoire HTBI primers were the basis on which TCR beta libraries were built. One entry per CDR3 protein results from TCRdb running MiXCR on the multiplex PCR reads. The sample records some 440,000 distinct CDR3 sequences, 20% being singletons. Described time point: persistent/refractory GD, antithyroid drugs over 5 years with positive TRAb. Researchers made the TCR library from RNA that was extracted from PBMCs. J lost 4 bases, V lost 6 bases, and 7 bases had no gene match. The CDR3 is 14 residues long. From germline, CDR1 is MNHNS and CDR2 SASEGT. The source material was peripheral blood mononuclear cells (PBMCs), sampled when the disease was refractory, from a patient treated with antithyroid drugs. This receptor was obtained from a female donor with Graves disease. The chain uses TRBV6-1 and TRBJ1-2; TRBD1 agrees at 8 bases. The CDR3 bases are TGTGCCAGCAGCCCCGGGACAGGAACCTATGGCTACACCTTC. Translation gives CASSPGTGTYGYTF.